This T cell receptor (beta chain) derives from a study of blood T cell repertoires in COVID-19. Whole-study context: Sample material is recorded as cDNA or gDNA derived from T cells, B-cell-depleted T cells, or PBMCs.

Profiling relied on immunoSEQ multiplex PCR, and the TCRdb table lists in-frame clones only, not all of them. The sample yields a few hundred thousand clones, about 92% seen once. Germline V gene lookup returns CDR1 MNHNY and CDR2 SVGAGI (reference sequence). The CDR3 covers 14 residues. V trimming: 5 bases; J trimming: 9 bases; junction bases outside the gene matches: 7. Participant ages covered about 18 to 100 years across some 25 US areas. The sequence derives from a man aged 18 to 29 who had recovered from COVID-19. The J gene is TRBJ1-6, the V gene TRBV6-6; 7 bases match TRBD1. The sequenced sample was PBMCs or T cells enriched from blood (not recorded which). The CDR3 is CASSVGQAGSPLHF. Written as DNA, the CDR3 is TGTGCCAGCAGTGTTGGACAGGCAGGTTCACCCCTCCACTTT.